Listed here are 5 T cell receptor beta chains from one sample, sequenced in a study of CD8 T cells in ankylosing spondylitis. TCRdb re-analysed the 5' RACE reads in MiXCR, keeping a single row per CDR3 protein. The repertoire holds 200,000 to 250,000 distinct CDR3 sequences, under 12% seen once, with less than 3% in the top ten. The sample consisted of blood, either unsorted or a sorted T cell fraction (not recorded which). The receptor set was obtained from a male donor with ankylosing spondylitis or in good health (not recorded which).

At least ten counts were recorded for this clonotype. The rearrangement links TRBV5-1 to TRBJ2-3, with D possibly being TRBD2 (6 bases). Germline CDR1 SGHRS, CDR2 YFSETQ. Trimming pared 2 bases from V and 6 bases from J, leaving 16 bases between. The CDR3 contains 15 residues. The CDR3 reads CASSFDGGIDDTQYF. As DNA, the CDR3 is TGCGCCAGCAGCTTCGACGGGGGTATCGATGATACGCAGTATTTT.

This clonotype was counted a few times. This chain uses TRBV7-9 with TRBJ2-3; TRBD2 matches at 7 bases. From germline, CDR1 is SEHNR and CDR2 FQNEAQ (reference sequence). This CDR3 contains 16 residues. The V gene end was trimmed by 3 bases and the J gene end by 2 bases; junction bases not matched to a gene: 8. CDR3 coding DNA: TGTGCCAGCAGCTTGAACCCGGGACTAACCACAGATACGCAGTATTTT. This gives the protein CASSLNPGLTTDTQYF.

This chain's CDR3 is CSARQSFEAFF. The CDR3 region has the DNA TGCAGTGCTAGACAGAGTTTTGAAGCTTTCTTT. This chain links TRBV20-1 with TRBJ1-1; D is unclear. In germline, CDR1 is DFQATT, CDR2 SNEGSKA (reference sequence). V was trimmed by 2 bases and J by 7 bases, leaving 8 bases between them. The CDR3 is 11 residues long.

Within the sample, this clonotype is medium-sized (0.01 to 0.1%). This chain links TRBV20-1 with TRBJ2-1; D perhaps matches TRBD2 (5 bases). Germline values: CDR1 DFQATT, CDR2 SNEGSKA (reference sequence). The CDR3 spans 16 residues. Trimming cost V 0 bases and J 5 bases, with 17 bases left between them. CDR3 bases: TGCAGTGCTAGAGATGAGGACTCCCAACTTGACAATGAGCAGTTCTTC. It specifies CSARDEDSQLDNEQFF.

The chain couples TRBV5-1 to TRBJ2-1; TRBD1 is a possible D gene (7 bases). The V and J ends lost 4 bases and 5 bases respectively, with 16 bases between them. Looked up from germline, CDR1 is SGHRS and CDR2 is YFSETQ. CDR3 size: 15 residues. CDR3 residues: CASSGSGGSHNEQFF. CDR3 nucleotides: TGCGCCAGCAGCGGTTCAGGGGGGTCTCACAATGAGCAGTTCTTC.